This T cell receptor beta chain was identified during a study of CD4 T cells in relation to SARS-CoV-2 and coronaviruses. Study-level findings and limits: Roughly 65% of donors had memory CD4+ clonotypes crossrecognizing SARS-CoV-2 and common cold coronavirus spike. The cross-reactivity analysis covered only spike protein, not other viral proteins.

Worth noting for this clone: Antigen specificity is unknown.

Uncultured naive and memory CD4+ T cells supplied DNA for deep TCR-beta sequencing. This table comes from immunoSEQ multiplex PCR, and its TCRdb copy is limited to in-frame clones, with some not included. In the table there are about 65,000 clones, over 70% of which are singletons. Germline V gene sequence: CDR1 WSHSY, CDR2 SAAADI. Trimming shortened V by 4 bases and J by 3 bases, and 10 bases separated the two germline ends. This CDR3 is 14 amino acids long. The unexposed donors gave CD4+ T cells in about 2010-2019, prior to COVID-19. Naive and memory CD4+ T cells came from enriched cryopreserved PBMCs.

V usage is TRBV10-2 and J usage is TRBJ2-1; D uncertain. The receptor's source is a human donor in good health. The sequencing input was memory CD4+ T cells from PBMCs. The CDR3 sequence: CASSALADYNEQFF. CDR3 bases: TGCGCCAGCAGTGCTCTCGCTGACTACAATGAGCAGTTCTTC.